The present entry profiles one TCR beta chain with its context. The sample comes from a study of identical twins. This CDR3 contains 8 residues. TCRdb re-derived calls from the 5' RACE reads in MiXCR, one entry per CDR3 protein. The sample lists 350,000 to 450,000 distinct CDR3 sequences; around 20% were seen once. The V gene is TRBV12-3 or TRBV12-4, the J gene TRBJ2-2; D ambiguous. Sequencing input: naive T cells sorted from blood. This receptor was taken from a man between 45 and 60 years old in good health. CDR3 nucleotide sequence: TGTGGTACCGGGGAGCTGTTTTTT. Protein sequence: CGTGELFF.